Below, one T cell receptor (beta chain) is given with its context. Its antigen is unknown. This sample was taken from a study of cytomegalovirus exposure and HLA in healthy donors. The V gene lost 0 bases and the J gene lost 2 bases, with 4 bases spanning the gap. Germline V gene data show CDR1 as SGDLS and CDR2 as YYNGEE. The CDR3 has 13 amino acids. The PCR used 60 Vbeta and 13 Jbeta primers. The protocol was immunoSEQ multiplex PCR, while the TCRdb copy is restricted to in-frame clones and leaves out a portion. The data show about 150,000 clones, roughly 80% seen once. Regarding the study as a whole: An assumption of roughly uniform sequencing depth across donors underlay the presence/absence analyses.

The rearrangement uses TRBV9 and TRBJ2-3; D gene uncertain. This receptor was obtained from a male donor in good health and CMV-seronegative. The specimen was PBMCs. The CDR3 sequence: CASSVDYTDTQYF. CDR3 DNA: TGTGCCAGCAGCGTAGACTACACAGATACGCAGTATTTT.